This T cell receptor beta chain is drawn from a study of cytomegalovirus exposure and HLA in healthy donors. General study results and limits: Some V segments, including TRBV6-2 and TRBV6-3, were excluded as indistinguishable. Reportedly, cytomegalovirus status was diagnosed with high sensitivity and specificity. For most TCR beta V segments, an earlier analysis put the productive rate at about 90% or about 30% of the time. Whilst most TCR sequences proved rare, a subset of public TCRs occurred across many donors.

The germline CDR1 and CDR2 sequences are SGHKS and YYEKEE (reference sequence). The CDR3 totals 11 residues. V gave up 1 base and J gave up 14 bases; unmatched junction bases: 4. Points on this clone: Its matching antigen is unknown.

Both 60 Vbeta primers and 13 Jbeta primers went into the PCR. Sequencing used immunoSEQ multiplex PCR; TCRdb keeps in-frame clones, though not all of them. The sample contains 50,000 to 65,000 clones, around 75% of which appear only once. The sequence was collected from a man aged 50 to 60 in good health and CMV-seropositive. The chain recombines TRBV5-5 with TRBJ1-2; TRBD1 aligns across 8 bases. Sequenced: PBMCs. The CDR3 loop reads CASSLRTGRTF. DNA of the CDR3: TGTGCCAGCAGCTTGAGGACAGGGCGGACCTTC. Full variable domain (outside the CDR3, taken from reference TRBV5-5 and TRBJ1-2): DAGVTQSPTHLIKTRGQQVTLRCSPISGHKSVSWYQQVLGQGPQFIFQYYEKEERGRGNFPDRFSARQFPNYSSELNVNALLLGDSALYLCASSLRTGRTFGSGTRLTVV.